Following are 24 T cell receptor beta chains from one sample sequenced in a study of regulatory T cells in long-lasting Graves disease. The time point is: persistent/refractory GD, antithyroid drugs over 5 years with positive TRAb. RNA from PBMCs was the source of the TCR library. Construction of the TCR beta libraries employed iRepertoire HTBI primers in conjunction with Arm-PCR of CDR3 regions. One entry per CDR3 protein results from TCRdb running MiXCR on the multiplex PCR reads. This repertoire shows some 330,000 distinct CDR3 sequences, roughly 24% found once; its top ten account for about 29%. Sample: peripheral blood mononuclear cells (PBMCs), taken when the disease was refractory, from a patient treated with antithyroid drugs. These receptors all come from a woman in her thirties or forties with Graves disease.

J is TRBJ2-7 and V is TRBV28; TRBD1 matches at 10 bases. The CDR3 is made up of 15 amino acids. Germline V gene lookup returns CDR1 MDHEN and CDR2 SYDVKM. After removal of 8 bases from V and 9 bases from J, the junction contained 16 bases not matched to a gene. CDR3 region: CASLGRGTGARGQYF. DNA of the CDR3: TGTGCCAGCCTTGGGCGGGGGACAGGGGCTCGTGGGCAGTACTTC.

This chain joins TRBV20-1 and TRBJ2-2; no definite D call. This CDR3 region has 12 residues. The germline CDR1 and CDR2 sequences are DFQATT and SNEGSKA (reference sequence). Trimming shortened V by 6 bases and J by 6 bases, and 11 bases separated the two germline ends. This chain's CDR3 is CSASYRPGELFF. The DNA of the CDR3 is TGCAGTGCCAGTTATCGACCCGGGGAGCTGTTTTTT.

Of note for this clonotype: This sequence may be a read error, since a much larger clone differs from it by one base. The rearrangement uses TRBV10-2 and TRBJ2-7; no definite D call. The CDR3 has 13 amino acids. The germline V and J ends were trimmed by 3 bases and 4 bases, with 10 bases remaining between them. Per germline, CDR1 WSHSY and CDR2 SAAADI. The CDR3 sequence is CASSEASYYEQYF. CDR3 coding DNA: TGCGCCAGCAGTGAAGCCAGCTATTACGAGCAGTACTTC.

There are a few counts of this clonotype. The genes are TRBV7-9 and TRBJ2-5, with 10 bases that match TRBD1. This CDR3 region has 16 residues. Germline V CDR1 and CDR2: SEHNR, FQNEAQ (reference sequence). Trimming cost V 5 bases and J 2 bases; bases outside gene matches: 8. As DNA, the CDR3 is TGTGCCAGCAGCCCGGCGCGGACAGGGGGACAAGAGACCCAGTACTTC. This encodes CASSPARTGGQETQYF.

The gene calls are TRBV18 and TRBJ2-5; D not resolved. The CDR3 totals 14 residues. Trimming took 3 bases from V and 4 from J, leaving 12 bases between them. Germline V gives CDR1 KGHSH, CDR2 LQKENI. CDR3 loop: CASSPYLGGETQYF. CDR3 nucleotide sequence: TGTGCCAGCTCACCCTACCTAGGTGGAGAGACCCAGTACTTC.

The chain combines TRBV28 with TRBJ2-1; D not resolved. There are 14 residues in the CDR3. CDR1 MDHEN and CDR2 SYDVKM come from the germline V gene. Trimming pared 3 bases from V and 3 bases from J, leaving 9 bases between. As DNA, the CDR3 is TGTGCCAGCAGTTTGCAAGGAGTCTACAATGAGCAGTTCTTC. Translation: CASSLQGVYNEQFF.

This clonotype was observed a handful of times. This rearrangement joins TRBV2 to TRBJ2-1; 7 bases line up with TRBD2. Trimming at V came to 7 bases and at J to 3 bases, leaving 12 bases not matched to a gene. The germline V gene encodes CDR1 SNHLY and CDR2 FYNNEI. This CDR3 region has 16 residues. CDR3 DNA: TGTGCCAGCATTACCGCCCGGACTAGGTTCTACAATGAGCAGTTCTTC. Its translation is CASITARTRFYNEQFF.

This clonotype was detected many times. The V gene is TRBV12-3 or TRBV12-4, the J gene TRBJ2-2; TRBD2 matches 12 bases. There are 14 residues in the CDR3. The V gene end was trimmed by 11 bases and the J gene end by 6 bases; junction bases not matched to a gene: 7. The CDR3 sequence is CAFRPSGRAGELFF. The DNA of the CDR3 is TGTGCCTTCAGGCCTAGCGGGAGGGCCGGGGAGCTGTTTTTT.

The genes are TRBV28 and TRBJ1-4; tentatively, D is TRBD1 (6 bases). Germline CDR1 is MDHEN and CDR2 is SYDVKM. Trimming left V 3 bases short and J 6 bases short, with 8 bases between. The CDR3 has 13 amino acids. The CDR3 protein is CASSFGQHEKLFF. The CDR3 nucleotides read TGTGCCAGCAGTTTTGGACAGCATGAAAAACTGTTTTTT.

This clonotype was counted ten times or more. The rearrangement joins TRBV27 to TRBJ1-6; 8 bases match TRBD1. V dropped 2 bases and J dropped 10; count of bases not matched to a gene: 10. Germline V gene sequence: CDR1 MNHEY, CDR2 SMNVEV (reference sequence). CDR3 size: 16 residues. CDR3 sequence reads: CASSLNPTGVGSPLHF. DNA of the CDR3: TGTGCCAGCAGTTTAAACCCGACAGGGGTTGGCTCACCCCTCCACTTT.

At least ten counts were recorded for this clonotype. The gene calls are TRBV11-2 and TRBJ2-2; D gene unclear. Germline V gene data show CDR1 as SGHAT and CDR2 as FQNNGV. Deletions cut 8 bases from V and 1 base from J, with 14 bases between. CDR3 length equals 15 residues. The CDR3 loop is CASVDLRRNTGELFF. Here the CDR3 DNA reads TGTGCCAGCGTCGACCTCCGTAGGAACACCGGGGAGCTGTTTTTT.

This chain connects TRBV12-3 or TRBV12-4 to TRBJ2-1, with 9 bases fitting TRBD1. J was trimmed by 10 bases and V by 5 bases; bases with no gene match: 12. The CDR3 covers 15 residues. CDR3 amino acids: CASSMTGTGLNEQFF. DNA of the CDR3: TGTGCCAGCAGTATGACCGGGACAGGGTTAAACGAGCAGTTCTTC.

Concerning this clonotype itself: Just one base apart from a much larger clone, this may be a read error. V and J are TRBV7-3 and TRBJ2-4; D remains ambiguous. Germline lookup yields CDR1 SGHTA and CDR2 FQGTGA. V was pared by 3 bases and J by 3 bases, with 12 bases between. The CDR3 length is 15 residues. The CDR3 sequence: CASSFAQSCKNIQYF. CDR3 DNA: TGTGCCAGCAGCTTCGCACAATCATGCAAAAACATTCAGTACTTC. Full variable domain (remainder filled in from reference TRBV7-3 and TRBJ2-4): GAGVSQTPSNKVTEKGKYVELRCDPISGHTALYWYRQSLGQGPEFLIYFQGTGAADDSGLPNDRFFAVRPEGSVSTLKIQRTERGDSAVYLCASSFAQSCKNIQYFGAGTRLSVL.

This clonotype was counted only a few times. The rearrangement links TRBV27 to TRBJ2-2; D is possibly TRBD2 (7 bases). Trimming removed 3 bases at V and 6 bases at J, with 14 bases between. The CDR3 is 15 residues long. Germline V CDR1 and CDR2: MNHEY, SMNVEV (reference sequence). As DNA, the CDR3 is TGTGCCAGCAGTTTGATGGGGGGGCAGTCCGGGGAGCTGTTTTTT. This translates into CASSLMGGQSGELFF.

This chain uses TRBV7-9 with TRBJ1-4; D may be TRBD1 (5 bases). Germline values: CDR1 SEHNR, CDR2 FQNEAQ (reference sequence). Deletions cut 5 bases from V and 8 bases from J, with 15 bases between. CDR3 size: 14 residues. The CDR3: CASSRPGIAEKLFF. CDR3 in DNA: TGTGCCAGCAGCCGCCCAGGGATAGCGGAAAAACTGTTTTTT.

The V call is TRBV6-1, the J call TRBJ2-7; 8 bases map to TRBD1. V shed 7 bases and J 4 bases; nucleotides not matched to a gene: 9. This CDR3 is 14 amino acids long. Germline CDR1 is MNHNS and CDR2 is SASEGT. CDR3 DNA: TGTGCCAGCAAAGCCCCAGGGGGCGGTTACGAGCAGTACTTC. Its protein product is CASKAPGGGYEQYF.

This clonotype was counted many times. The genes are TRBV27 and TRBJ2-5; D gene unclear. The length of the CDR3 is 16 residues. Germline-derived CDR1 and CDR2 are MNHEY and SMNVEV (reference sequence). Trimming removed 6 bases from V and 5 bases from J, with 22 bases in between. This chain's CDR3 is CASRVSPLREWETQYF. The CDR3 DNA follows: TGTGCCAGCAGAGTTTCCCCCCTTAGAGAGTGGGAGACCCAGTACTTC.

This clonotype has a handful of counts. The rearrangement joins TRBV3-1 to TRBJ2-2; D possibly corresponds to TRBD2 (5 bases). CDR3 length equals 15 residues. CDR1 and CDR2 from the germline V gene are LGHDT and YNNKEL (reference sequence). With 1 base removed from V and 4 bases from J, the gap between germline ends came to 10 bases. CDR3 region: CASSQGLAFTGELFF. The CDR3 DNA follows: TGTGCCAGCAGCCAAGGGCTAGCCTTCACCGGGGAGCTGTTTTTT.

This clonotype was counted many times. The chain combines TRBV28 with TRBJ1-6; D unresolved. The CDR3 length is 15 residues. V dropped 3 bases and J dropped 9 bases, with 15 bases sitting between them. CDR1 is MDHEN, CDR2 SYDVKM, per germline. In nucleotides, the CDR3 is TGTGCCAGCAGTTTTCACTCCATCATCATTTCACCCCTCCACTTT. As protein: CASSFHSIIISPLHF.

This clonotype was recorded at least ten times. The chain combines TRBV12-3 or TRBV12-4 with TRBJ2-2; 7 bases align to TRBD1. The V segment lost 5 bases and the J segment 4 bases; nucleotides outside the gene matches: 22. The CDR3 length is 20 residues. DNA for the CDR3: TGTGCCAGCAGTCGCCAACATAGGGGGCTCGTAACCTTTTCCACCGGGGAGCTGTTTTTT. Translation: CASSRQHRGLVTFSTGELFF.

This clonotype was seen a handful of times. This chain connects TRBV19 to TRBJ1-5, with unresolved D. The CDR3 is 14 residues long. V was cut by 2 bases and J by 5 bases, with 10 bases left in between. Germline V gene sequence: CDR1 LNHDA, CDR2 SQIVND (reference sequence). CDR3 bases: TGTGCCAGTAGTATAAGACGGGGAGATCAGCCCCAGCATTTT. It yields the protein CASSIRRGDQPQHF.

The gene calls are TRBV2 and TRBJ2-1; possibly TRBD2 for D (6 bases). This CDR3 is 12 amino acids long. Trimming took off 5 bases at V and 8 bases at J, with 10 bases between the two ends. Germline-derived CDR1 and CDR2 are SNHLY and FYNNEI. The CDR3 sequence is CASSPRRDEQFF. CDR3 coding DNA: TGTGCCAGCAGTCCTAGGAGGGATGAGCAGTTCTTC. The full variable domain, completed using reference TRBV2 and TRBJ2-1, is EPEVTQTPSHQVTQMGQEVILRCVPISNHLYFYWYRQILGQKVEFLVSFYNNEISEKSEIFDDQFSVERPDGSNFTLKIRSTKLEDSAMYFCASSPRRDEQFFGPGTRLTVL.

The rearrangement links TRBV6-1 to TRBJ2-7; D unclear. The CDR3 extends over 13 amino acids. Trimming took off 6 bases at V and 7 bases at J, with 16 bases between the two ends. Germline V lookup: CDR1 MNHNS, CDR2 SASEGT. The CDR3 nucleotides are TGTGCCAGCAGCGCGACCAAAAACGGAGAGCAGTACTTC. This encodes CASSATKNGEQYF.

A few counts support this clonotype. This chain links TRBV5-1 with TRBJ2-7, with D unclear. Germline V gene sequence: CDR1 SGHRS, CDR2 YFSETQ. CDR3 length: 16 amino acids. V shed 2 bases and J shed 3 bases, with 18 bases lying between them. The CDR3 here is CASSFRVPRWGYEQYF. As DNA, the CDR3 is TGCGCCAGCAGCTTCCGGGTCCCCAGGTGGGGCTACGAGCAGTACTTC.